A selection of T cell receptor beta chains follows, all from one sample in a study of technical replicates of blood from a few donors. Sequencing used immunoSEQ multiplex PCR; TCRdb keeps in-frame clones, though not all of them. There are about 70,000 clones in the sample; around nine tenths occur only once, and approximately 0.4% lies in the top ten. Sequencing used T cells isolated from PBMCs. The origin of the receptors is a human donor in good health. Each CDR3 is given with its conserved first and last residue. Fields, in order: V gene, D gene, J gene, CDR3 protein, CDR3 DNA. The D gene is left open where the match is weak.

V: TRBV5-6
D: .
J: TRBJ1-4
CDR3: CASSTYGGADEKLFF
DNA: TGTGCCAGCAGCACCTACGGGGGAGCGGATGAAAAACTGTTTTTT

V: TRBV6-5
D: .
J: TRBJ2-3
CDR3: CASSYAPGGYDTQYF
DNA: TGTGCCAGCAGTTACGCCCCTGGAGGGTATGATACGCAGTATTTT

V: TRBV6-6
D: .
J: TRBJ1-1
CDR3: CASSSSGRGFTEAFF
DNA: TGTGCCAGCAGTTCGAGCGGGAGGGGTTTCACTGAAGCTTTCTTT

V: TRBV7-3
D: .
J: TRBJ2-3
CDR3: CASSLDGMVDTQYF
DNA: TGTGCCAGCAGCTTAGACGGGATGGTGGATACGCAGTATTTT

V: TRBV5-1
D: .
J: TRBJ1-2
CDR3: CASSQTDQGGGGYTF
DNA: TGCGCCAGCAGCCAAACCGATCAGGGCGGTGGAGGCTACACCTTC

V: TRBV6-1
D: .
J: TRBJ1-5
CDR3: CASSGGLYSNQPQHF
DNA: TGTGCCAGCAGTGGAGGATTATATAGCAATCAGCCCCAGCATTTT

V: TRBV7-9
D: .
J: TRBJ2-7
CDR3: CASSLARGAGLHPAEQYF
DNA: TGTGCCAGCAGCTTAGCGAGGGGAGCGGGCCTTCACCCCGCCGAGCAGTACTTC

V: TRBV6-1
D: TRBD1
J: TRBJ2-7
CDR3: CASSEDLSSGQGFYEQYF
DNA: TGTGCCAGCAGTGAAGATTTAAGTTCGGGACAGGGGTTCTACGAGCAGTACTTC

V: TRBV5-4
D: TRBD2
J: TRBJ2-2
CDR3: CASSLWGSGRRTGELFF
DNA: TGTGCCAGCAGCTTGTGGGGTAGCGGGAGAAGGACCGGGGAGCTGTTTTTT

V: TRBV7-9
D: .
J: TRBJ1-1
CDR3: CASSLTTVEAFF
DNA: TGTGCCAGCAGCTTAACAACCGTTGAAGCTTTCTTT

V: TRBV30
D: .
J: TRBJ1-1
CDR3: CAWSVFRLNTEAFF
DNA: TGTGCCTGGAGTGTCTTCAGGCTGAACACTGAAGCTTTCTTT

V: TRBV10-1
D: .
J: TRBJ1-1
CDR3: CASSESPGQYTEAFF
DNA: TGCGCCAGCAGTGAGTCCCCGGGACAATACACTGAAGCTTTCTTT

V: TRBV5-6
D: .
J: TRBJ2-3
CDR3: CASSGGWDPLDTQYF
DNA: TGTGCCAGCAGCGGGGGCTGGGATCCCTTGGATACGCAGTATTTT

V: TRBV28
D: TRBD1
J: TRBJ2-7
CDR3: CASTPWGQGGSYEQYF
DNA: TGTGCCAGCACTCCTTGGGGACAGGGTGGGTCCTACGAGCAGTACTTC

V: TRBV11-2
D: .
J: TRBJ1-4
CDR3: CASSLVRGGEKLFF
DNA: TGTGCCAGCAGCTTAGTAAGGGGTGGAGAAAAACTGTTTTTT